This TCR beta chain was obtained from a study of cytomegalovirus exposure and HLA in healthy donors. The V gene lost 7 bases and the J gene lost 0 bases, with 12 bases spanning the gap. The germline V gene encodes CDR1 SNHLY and CDR2 FYNNEI. This CDR3 contains 14 residues. The primer mix had 60 Vbeta and 13 Jbeta primers. The data were produced by immunoSEQ multiplex PCR, yet TCRdb's version contains in-frame clones alone and is incomplete. The profile shows 110,000 or so clones, around 73% of them singletons. With respect to this clone: Its target is not known.

Regarding the study as a whole: For TCR beta chains, V- and J-gene trimming was later linked to a missense DCLRE1C variant. The study flagged around 150 TCR beta chains as cytomegalovirus-associated. In all likelihood, a cluster of highly shared sequence variants was a sequencing artifact. No immune exposure information besides CMV serostatus was available.

The chain carries TRBV2 and TRBJ1-1; D gene uncertain. The source material was PBMCs. This TCR was sampled from a woman aged 25 to 39 in good health and CMV-seropositive. CDR3: CASNGLTMNTEAFF. In DNA, the CDR3 is TGTGCCAGCAATGGACTGACAATGAACACTGAAGCTTTCTTT. The complete variable domain, with remaining parts taken from reference TRBV2 and TRBJ1-1, reads EPEVTQTPSHQVTQMGQEVILRCVPISNHLYFYWYRQILGQKVEFLVSFYNNEISEKSEIFDDQFSVERPDGSNFTLKIRSTKLEDSAMYFCASNGLTMNTEAFFGQGTRLTVV.